A single sample is the source of the 28 T cell receptor beta chains below, sequenced in a study of blood T cell repertoires in COVID-19 (TCRdb year 2020). Library preparation used the immunoSEQ multiplex PCR assay. TCRdb carries this immuneACCESS record with in-frame sequences only. Its versions omit some clonotypes, under half of them owing to an unresolved V gene in the studies checked, with the rest unexplained. For this sample there are fewer than 500,000 clones; approximately 90% appear just once. The ten largest make up around 4.4% of the sample. Sequencing used peripheral blood. The receptors derive from a woman in her twenties or thirties with acute or convalescent COVID-19.

The chain carries TRBV4-1 and TRBJ2-7, with TRBD2 identical over 9 bases. The V gene end was trimmed by 1 base and the J gene end by 7 bases; junction bases not matched to a gene: 5. Germline V CDR1 and CDR2: MGHRA, YSYEKL. The CDR3 runs 14 residues. The CDR3 DNA reads as TGCGCCAGCAGCCAAGCCAGGGCGGGGGGGGAGCAGTACTTC. This gives the protein CASSQARAGGEQYF.

The chain links TRBV30 to TRBJ2-7; 9 bases align to TRBD1. CDR1 GTSNPN and CDR2 SVGIG come from the germline V gene (reference sequence). V lost 3 bases to trimming and J lost 3 bases; unmatched junction nucleotides: 6. The CDR3 extends over 14 amino acids. The CDR3 nucleotides read TGTGCCTGGAGAAGGACAGGGGTAATCTACGAGCAGTACTTC. Encoded protein: CAWRRTGVIYEQYF. Variable domain in full (rest from reference TRBV30 and TRBJ2-7): SQTIHQWPATLVQPVGSPLSLECTVEGTSNPNLYWYRQAAGRGLQLLFYSVGIGQISSEVPQNLSASRPQDRQFILSSKKLLLSDSGFYLCAWRRTGVIYEQYFGPGTRLTVT.

The CDR3 sequence is CAISTLWQGEDTGELFF. Written as DNA, the CDR3 is TGTGCCATCAGTACGTTGTGGCAGGGGGAAGACACCGGGGAGCTGTTTTTT. The chain uses TRBV10-3 and TRBJ2-2; 7 positions agree with TRBD1. Germline V gene data show CDR1 as ENHRY and CDR2 as SYGVKD. The CDR3 totals 17 residues. V dropped 5 bases and J dropped 3; count of bases not matched to a gene: 12.

The rearrangement links TRBV7-9 to TRBJ1-2, with D unclear. Germline V gives CDR1 SEHNR, CDR2 FQNEAQ (reference sequence). V was pared by 1 base and J by 8 bases, with 5 bases between. The CDR3 contains 11 residues. The CDR3 nucleotides read TGTGCCAGCAGCTTAGACTGGGGCTACACCTTC. Translation: CASSLDWGYTF.

V and J are TRBV7-6 and TRBJ1-2; D is perhaps TRBD1 (6 bases). Deletions cut 4 bases from V and 1 base from J, with 13 bases between. The CDR3 consists of 15 residues. Germline V gene data show CDR1 as SGHVS and CDR2 as FNYEAQ. Here the CDR3 DNA reads TGTGCCAGCAGCTACAGGGTTGGGGATAACTATGGCTACACCTTC. Translating gives CASSYRVGDNYGYTF.

A single count supports this clone. The CDR3 DNA is TGTGCCAGCAGCCAAGAGGCAGTCTCTGGAAACACCATATATTTT. It codes for CASSQEAVSGNTIYF. The rearrangement joins TRBV3-1 (or the pseudogene TRBV3-2) to TRBJ1-3, with D uncertain. The CDR3 spans 15 residues. Trimming removed 0 bases from V and 0 bases from J, with 6 bases in between. Germline-derived CDR1 and CDR2 are LGHDT and YNNKEL (reference sequence).

CDR3 amino acids: CASSWTAGETQYF. The CDR3 DNA sequence: TGTGCCAGCAGCTGGACTGCGGGAGAGACCCAGTACTTC. The V and J genes are TRBV5-5 and TRBJ2-5, with a possible D match to TRBD2 (5 bases). Between the trimmed V and J ends, which lost 3 bases and 4 bases, there was a span of 10 bases. Germline CDR1 reads SGHKS; CDR2 reads YYEKEE (reference sequence). There are 13 residues in the CDR3. Drawing the rest from reference TRBV5-5 and TRBJ2-5, the complete variable domain is DAGVTQSPTHLIKTRGQQVTLRCSPISGHKSVSWYQQVLGQGPQFIFQYYEKEERGRGNFPDRFSARQFPNYSSELNVNALLLGDSALYLCASSWTAGETQYFGPGTRLLVL.

The genes are TRBV6-5 and TRBJ1-2; D call uncertain. Trimming removed 0 bases from V and 4 bases from J, with 12 bases in between. Germline V gene lookup returns CDR1 MNHEY and CDR2 SVGAGI. This CDR3 is 15 amino acids long. The CDR3 coding sequence is TGTGCCAGCAGTTACTCGAAGGAGGGATCCTATGGCTACACCTTC. The encoded protein is CASSYSKEGSYGYTF.

The chain joins TRBV5-1 to TRBJ2-3; 8 nucleotides match TRBD1. The CDR3 runs to 15 residues. The ends lost 0 bases at V and 3 bases at J; junction bases unmatched: 3. Germline V gives CDR1 SGHRS, CDR2 YFSETQ. CDR3 coding DNA: TGCGCCAGCAGCTTGGAAGGACAGGGTACAGATACGCAGTATTTT. It yields the protein CASSLEGQGTDTQYF. Filled out from reference TRBV5-1 and TRBJ2-3, the complete variable domain reads KAGVTQTPRYLIKTRGQQVTLSCSPISGHRSVSWYQQTPGQGLQFLFEYFSETQRNKGNFPGRFSGRQFSNSRSEMNVSTLELGDSALYLCASSLEGQGTDTQYFGPGTRLTVL.

V is TRBV7-2 and J is TRBJ2-3; TRBD1 aligns across 9 bases. V dropped 6 bases and J dropped 2; count of bases not matched to a gene: 9. Germline CDR1 is SGHTA and CDR2 is FQGNSA. The CDR3 length is 16 residues. The DNA for the CDR3 is TGTGCCAGCAGAACAGGGGGCTTGGCTCTCACAGATACGCAGTATTTT. Protein product: CASRTGGLALTDTQYF.

V usage is TRBV18 and J usage is TRBJ2-7, with D maybe TRBD2 (5 bases). Trimming cost V 3 bases and J 1 base, with 16 bases left between them. The CDR3 spans 16 residues. CDR1 KGHSH and CDR2 LQKENI come from the germline V gene. The CDR3 nucleotides are TGTGCCAGCTCACCCGGATCGGCGGGTCTTTCCTACGAGCAGTACTTC. This sequence encodes CASSPGSAGLSYEQYF.

This chain uses TRBV15 with TRBJ1-2; TRBD1 might be the D (5 bases). This CDR3 has 12 residues. Between the trimmed V and J ends, which lost 4 bases and 5 bases, there was a span of 8 bases. Germline values: CDR1 LNHNV, CDR2 YYDKDF (reference sequence). The CDR3 nucleotides are TGTGCCACCAGCACAGGGCATTATGGCTACACCTTC. Its translation: CATSTGHYGYTF.

The chain links TRBV6-5 to TRBJ2-5; TRBD1 aligns across 7 bases. The CDR3 runs 14 residues. Trimming took 2 bases from V and 4 from J; bases not matched to a gene: 4. The V gene's germline CDR1 is MNHEY and CDR2 SVGAGI. The CDR3 spells CASSYEGAGETQYF. The DNA of the CDR3 is TGTGCCAGCAGTTACGAGGGGGCCGGAGAGACCCAGTACTTC.

This clone was recorded only once. Here the CDR3 reads CARSWTTDRSNQPQHF. The CDR3, as DNA: TGTGCCAGAAGTTGGACAACCGACCGTAGCAATCAGCCCCAGCATTTT. This chain links TRBV5-3 with TRBJ1-5, with TRBD1 as a possible D gene (5 bases). TRBV5-3 falls under the ORF class, with uncertain function. The V and J ends lost 5 bases and 0 bases respectively, with 15 bases between them. The CDR3 extends over 16 amino acids.

The genes are TRBV7-7 and TRBJ2-7; D ambiguous. Germline assignment: CDR1 SSHAT and CDR2 FNYEAQ (reference sequence). The CDR3 covers 15 residues. Between the trimmed V and J ends, which lost 1 base and 0 bases, there was a span of 10 bases. Written as DNA, the CDR3 is TGTGCCAGCAGCTTAGGGTCAGGTAGCTCCTACGAGCAGTACTTC. Amino acids: CASSLGSGSSYEQYF.

The chain has TRBV11-2 and TRBJ2-1, with 10 bases that match TRBD1. The CDR3 runs 17 residues. Germline V gives CDR1 SGHAT, CDR2 FQNNGV. Trimming at V came to 6 bases and at J to 7 bases, leaving 15 bases not matched to a gene. CDR3 region: CASRVKGTGVAANEQFF. CDR3 coding DNA: TGTGCCAGCAGGGTTAAAGGGACAGGGGTGGCCGCAAATGAGCAGTTCTTC.

DNA of the CDR3: TGCGCCAGCGAGGACAGGGTTACGGCTAATGAAAAACTGTTTTTT. Translating gives CASEDRVTANEKLFF. This chain joins TRBV5-1 and TRBJ1-4, with 8 bases lining up with TRBD1. Germline V gene data show CDR1 as SGHRS and CDR2 as YFSETQ. The V segment lost 7 bases and the J segment 3 bases; nucleotides outside the gene matches: 8. The CDR3 totals 15 residues.

In its sample, this clone was seen once. The chain couples TRBV10-3 to TRBJ2-7; 7 bases agree with TRBD1. This CDR3 is built from 14 residues. Trimming at V came to 9 bases and at J to 5 bases, leaving 13 bases not matched to a gene. Germline CDR1 reads ENHRY; CDR2 reads SYGVKD. CDR3 DNA sequence: TGTGCCATAAATAACAGGGGTCTAACAGACGAGCAGTACTTC. Translation gives CAINNRGLTDEQYF.

The gene calls are TRBV10-3 and TRBJ2-3, with 9 bases lining up with TRBD1. The germline gives CDR1 ENHRY, CDR2 SYGVKD. The CDR3 has 15 residues. Trimming cost V 7 bases and J 1 base; bases outside gene matches: 6. For the CDR3, the DNA is TGTGCCATCAATGCGGGGGACAGGGGCACAGATACGCAGTATTTT. This encodes CAINAGDRGTDTQYF.

The chain recombines TRBV5-6 with TRBJ2-5, with TRBD2 identical over 8 bases. This CDR3 region has 13 residues. CDR1 SGHDT and CDR2 YYEEEE come from the germline V gene. The J segment lost 5 bases and the V segment lost 1 base, leaving 1 base of the junction unmatched. The CDR3 DNA reads as TGTGCCAGCAGCTTGCCTAGCGGGGAGACCCAGTACTTC. The encoded protein is CASSLPSGETQYF.

The chain combines TRBV9 with TRBJ2-1, with 10 bases fitting TRBD2. The CDR3 totals 14 residues. CDR1 and CDR2 (germline): SGDLS, YYNGEE. The ends lost 4 bases at V and 7 bases at J; junction bases unmatched: 5. DNA for the CDR3: TGTGCCAGCAGCAGCGGGGGGGCCTGGAATGAGCAGTTCTTC. This encodes CASSSGGAWNEQFF.

The chain links TRBV19 to TRBJ2-1; TRBD2 aligns across 7 bases. Germline assignment: CDR1 LNHDA and CDR2 SQIVND (reference sequence). V lost 4 bases and J lost 8; bases outside the gene matches: 8. The CDR3 covers 14 residues. The CDR3 loop is CASSTRRGEDEQFF. The CDR3 coding sequence is TGTGCCAGTAGTACCCGCCGGGGGGAGGATGAGCAGTTCTTC.

This chain links TRBV18 with TRBJ1-2; TRBD1 matches 8 bases. V dropped 4 bases and J dropped 3; count of bases not matched to a gene: 1. This CDR3 has 13 residues. The germline V gene has CDR1 KGHSH and CDR2 LQKENI. CDR3 amino acids: CASSQGQDYGYTF. The CDR3 bases are TGTGCCAGCTCACAGGGACAGGACTATGGCTACACCTTC.

As to this clone: The same CDR3 also results from other DNA sequences found in this sample. This chain connects TRBV7-9 to TRBJ2-5; perhaps TRBD2 as D (5 bases). The germline V gene has CDR1 SEHNR and CDR2 FQNEAQ (reference sequence). Trimming removed 1 base at V and 3 bases at J, with 9 bases between. The CDR3 spans 14 residues. In DNA form, the CDR3 reads TGTGCCAGCAGCTTAGGGCTAGCAGAAGAGACCCAGTACTTC. Its protein product is CASSLGLAEETQYF.

This sequence joins TRBV9 and TRBJ1-1; D is uncertain. Germline lookup yields CDR1 SGDLS and CDR2 YYNGEE. CDR3 length equals 13 residues. Trimming pared 3 bases from V and 4 bases from J, leaving 10 bases between. This chain's CDR3 is CASSAGPTTEAFF. The CDR3 DNA sequence: TGTGCCAGCAGCGCGGGTCCCACCACTGAAGCTTTCTTT.

For the CDR3, the DNA is TGTGCCAGCAGCTCCTCGCCCGGCTCTGGGGCCAACGTCCTGACTTTC. Amino acids: CASSSSPGSGANVLTF. This rearrangement joins TRBV7-3 to TRBJ2-6, with D unclear. The V end lost 4 bases, the J end lost 0 bases, and 10 bases lay between the germline ends. CDR3 size: 16 residues. Looked up from germline, CDR1 is SGHTA and CDR2 is FQGTGA.

This clone was detected once. The chain has TRBV30 and TRBJ2-5; TRBD2 is a possible D gene (7 bases). The CDR3 extends over 13 amino acids. The V gene lost 5 bases and the J gene lost 5 bases, with 15 bases spanning the gap. Germline values: CDR1 GTSNPN, CDR2 SVGIG (reference sequence). The CDR3 reads CAWAGGRWETQYF. The CDR3, as DNA: TGTGCCTGGGCCGGGGGGCGATGGGAGACCCAGTACTTC.

This clone came up a few times. The same CDR3 is also encoded by other DNA sequences in this sample. The gene calls are TRBV12-3 or TRBV12-4 and TRBJ1-5; no clear D. The CDR3 covers 13 residues. V was shortened by 3 bases and J by 1 base, with 4 bases between the two germline ends. The CDR3 is CASSFGSNQPQHF. As DNA, the CDR3 is TGTGCCAGCAGTTTCGGGAGCAATCAGCCCCAGCATTTT.